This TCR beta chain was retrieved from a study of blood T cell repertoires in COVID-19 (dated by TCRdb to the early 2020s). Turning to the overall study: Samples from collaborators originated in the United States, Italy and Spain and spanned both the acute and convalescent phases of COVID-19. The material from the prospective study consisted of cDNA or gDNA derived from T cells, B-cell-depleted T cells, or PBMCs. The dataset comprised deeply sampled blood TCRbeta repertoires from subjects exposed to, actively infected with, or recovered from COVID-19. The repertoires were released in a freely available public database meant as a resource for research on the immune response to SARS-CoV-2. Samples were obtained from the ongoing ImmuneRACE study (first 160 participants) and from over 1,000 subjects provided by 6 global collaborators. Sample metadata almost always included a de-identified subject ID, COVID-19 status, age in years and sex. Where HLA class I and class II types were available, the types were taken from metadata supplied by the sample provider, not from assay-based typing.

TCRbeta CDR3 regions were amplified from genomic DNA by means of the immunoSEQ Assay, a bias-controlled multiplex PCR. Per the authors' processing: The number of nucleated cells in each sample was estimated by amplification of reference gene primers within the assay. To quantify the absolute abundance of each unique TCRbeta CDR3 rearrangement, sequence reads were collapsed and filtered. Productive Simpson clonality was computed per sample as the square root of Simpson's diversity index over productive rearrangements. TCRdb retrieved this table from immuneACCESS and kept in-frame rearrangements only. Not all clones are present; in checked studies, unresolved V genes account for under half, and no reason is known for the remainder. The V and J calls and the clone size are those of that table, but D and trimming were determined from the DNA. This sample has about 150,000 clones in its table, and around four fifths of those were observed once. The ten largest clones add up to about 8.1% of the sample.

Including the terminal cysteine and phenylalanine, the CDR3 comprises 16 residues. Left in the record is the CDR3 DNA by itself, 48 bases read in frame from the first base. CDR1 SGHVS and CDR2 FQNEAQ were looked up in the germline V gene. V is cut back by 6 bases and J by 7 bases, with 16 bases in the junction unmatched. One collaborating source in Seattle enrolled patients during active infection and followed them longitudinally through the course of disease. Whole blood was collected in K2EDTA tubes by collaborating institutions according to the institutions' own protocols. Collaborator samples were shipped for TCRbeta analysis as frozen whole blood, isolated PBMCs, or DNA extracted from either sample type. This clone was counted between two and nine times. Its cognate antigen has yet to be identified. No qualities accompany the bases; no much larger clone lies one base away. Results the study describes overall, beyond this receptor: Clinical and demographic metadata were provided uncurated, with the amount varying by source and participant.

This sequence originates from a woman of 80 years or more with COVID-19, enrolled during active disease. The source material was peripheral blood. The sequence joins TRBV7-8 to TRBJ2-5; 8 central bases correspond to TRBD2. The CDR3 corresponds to CASRSTGLADPGTQYF. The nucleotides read TGTGCCAGCAGATCTACTGGACTAGCCGACCCAGGGACCCAGTACTTC. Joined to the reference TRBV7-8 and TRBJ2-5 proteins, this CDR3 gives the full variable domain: GAGVSQSPRYKVAKRGQDVALRCDPISGHVSLFWYQQALGQGPEFLTYFQNEAQLDKSGLPSDRFFAERPEGSVSTLKIQRTQQEDSAVYLCASRSTGLADPGTQYFGPGTRLLVL.